This entry describes one T cell receptor beta chain. Its antigen is currently unknown. cDNA for TCRalpha and TCRbeta was amplified by nested PCRs of roughly 17 then nine to ten cycles. With the 5' RACE reads reprocessed, TCRdb shows one record per CDR3 protein and no DNA. Recorded for this sample: about 380,000 distinct CDR3 sequences. This record belongs to a study of monozygotic twins with inflammatory bowel disease. General observations from the study: Among the T cells, different subtypes could not be distinguished. There were differing immunosuppressive treatments, which may have added variability to patient repertoires. Repertoire similarity did not differ between concordant and discordant twins, perhaps due to limited power.

This CDR3 has 15 residues. The germline CDR1 and CDR2 sequences are LNHDA and SQIVND (reference sequence). This clonotype originated in a human donor with ulcerative colitis or Crohn's disease, or a healthy co-twin of an affected twin (not recorded which). Specimen: blood. This rearrangement joins TRBV19 to TRBJ2-1; TCRdb returns TRBD1, unconfirmable since there is no DNA. This CDR3 reads CASRVWGGSDNEQFF.